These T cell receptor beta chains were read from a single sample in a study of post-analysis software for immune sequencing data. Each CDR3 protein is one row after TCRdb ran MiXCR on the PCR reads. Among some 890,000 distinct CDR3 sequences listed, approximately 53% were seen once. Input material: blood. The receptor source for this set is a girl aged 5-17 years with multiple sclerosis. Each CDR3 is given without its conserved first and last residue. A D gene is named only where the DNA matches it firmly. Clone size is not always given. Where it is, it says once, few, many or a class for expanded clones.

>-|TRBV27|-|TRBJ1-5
ASSFRTGLDQPQH
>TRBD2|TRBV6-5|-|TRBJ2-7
ASSYSETSARYSYEQY
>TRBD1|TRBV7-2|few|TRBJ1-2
ASSAGTVYGYT
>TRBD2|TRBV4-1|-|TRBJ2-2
ASSQAQYKTSVRGTGELF
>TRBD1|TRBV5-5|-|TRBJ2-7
ASSFWTGSSYEQY
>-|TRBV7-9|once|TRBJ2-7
ASSLGGGLAPSYEQY
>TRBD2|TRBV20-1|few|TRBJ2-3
SAFRAGGTDTQY
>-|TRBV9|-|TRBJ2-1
ASSVAAPLSGEQF
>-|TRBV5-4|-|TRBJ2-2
ASSLGLSNTGELF
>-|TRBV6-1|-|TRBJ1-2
ASTESEGWIFYGYT
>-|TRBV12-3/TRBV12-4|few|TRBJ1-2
ASSIPGHRYGYT
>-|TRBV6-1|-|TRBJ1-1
ASREAKRTEAF
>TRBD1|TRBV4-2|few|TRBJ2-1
ASSPRIRDRTYNEQF
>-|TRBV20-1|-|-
SAGGPTETQY
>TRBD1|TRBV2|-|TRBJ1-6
ASSPLQGARDNSPLH
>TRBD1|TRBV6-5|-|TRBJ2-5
ASGQGQETQY
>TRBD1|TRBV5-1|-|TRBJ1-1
ASSLGDRALNTEAF
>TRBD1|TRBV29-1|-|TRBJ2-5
SGTGKTGGDQETQY
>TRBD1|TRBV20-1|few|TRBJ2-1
SATSGQGYNEQF
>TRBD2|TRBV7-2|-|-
ASSYRTSGVYEQY
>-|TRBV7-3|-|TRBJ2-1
ASSLAGANEQF
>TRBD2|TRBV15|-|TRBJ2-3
ATSSKTGTSIYTQY
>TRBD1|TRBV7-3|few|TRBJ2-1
ASSPSRDRGNNEQF
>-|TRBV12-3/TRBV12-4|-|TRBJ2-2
ASSLALRAGELF
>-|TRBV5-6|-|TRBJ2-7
ASSLGQGVSYEQY
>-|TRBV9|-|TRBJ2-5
ASSVAGLQETQY
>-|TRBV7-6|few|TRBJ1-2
ASSLDSAQGYGYT
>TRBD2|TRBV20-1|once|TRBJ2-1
SATRTSGSNEQF
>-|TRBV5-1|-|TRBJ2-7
ASSPGQTSSYEQY
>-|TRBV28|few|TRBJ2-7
ASSLLSGGQPYEQY
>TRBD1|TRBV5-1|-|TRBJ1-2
ASSHSGGNNGYT
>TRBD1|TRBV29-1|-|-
SVSYATGTGAIQY
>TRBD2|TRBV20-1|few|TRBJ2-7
SAKTSGGYEQY
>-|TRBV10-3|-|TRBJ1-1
AIMGGQSNTEAF
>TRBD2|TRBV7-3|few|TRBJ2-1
ASSLRTSGTFVNEQF
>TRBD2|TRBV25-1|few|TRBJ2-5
ASGAGVEQY
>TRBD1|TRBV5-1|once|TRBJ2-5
ASSRGQQLETQY
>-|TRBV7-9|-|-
ASSLAAPSDEQY
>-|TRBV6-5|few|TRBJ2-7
ASSYSFLASYEQY
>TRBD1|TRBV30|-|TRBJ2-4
AWSHRDRKNIQY
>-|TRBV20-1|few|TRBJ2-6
SARRARNSGANVLT
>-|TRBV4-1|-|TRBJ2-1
ASSQGLSGPSLNEQF
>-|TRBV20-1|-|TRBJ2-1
SAGTYNEQF
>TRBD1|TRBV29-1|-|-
SAGQVEGYEQY
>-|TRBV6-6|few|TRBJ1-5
ATKEGRHSNQPQH
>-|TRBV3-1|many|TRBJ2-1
ASSRNLDSDNEQF
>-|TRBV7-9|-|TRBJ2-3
ASSLVGLGDTQY
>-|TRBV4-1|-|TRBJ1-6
ASSQQLGTPNSPLH
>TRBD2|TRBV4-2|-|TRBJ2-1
ASSQVIKGSGRERHEQF
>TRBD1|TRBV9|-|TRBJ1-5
ASSAGTDNQPQH
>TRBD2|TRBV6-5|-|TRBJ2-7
ASSYGSSGTPYEQY
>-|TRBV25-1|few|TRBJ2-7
ASRYSYEQY
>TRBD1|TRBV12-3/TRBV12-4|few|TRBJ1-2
ASSLWDSPGYGYT
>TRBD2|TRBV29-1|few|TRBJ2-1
SVGPTSGPENEQF
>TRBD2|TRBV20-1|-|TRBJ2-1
SAPLAGPYNEQF
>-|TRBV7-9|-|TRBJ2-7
ASSLAQDLSYEQY
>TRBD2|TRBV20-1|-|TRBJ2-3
SARDIAGRPDTQY
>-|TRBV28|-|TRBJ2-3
ASSSSGRASTDTQY
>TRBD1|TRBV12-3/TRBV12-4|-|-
ASSSPDRGPQETQY
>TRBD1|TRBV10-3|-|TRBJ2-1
ATGRLRTGGDYNEQF